The 26 T cell receptor beta chains in this list originate from one sample, sequenced in a study of blood T cell repertoires in COVID-19. Generated by immunoSEQ multiplex PCR, the TCRdb table keeps only in-frame clones and is missing some. The data contain 300,000 or so clones, 70% to 90% of them singletons. The sequenced material came from PBMCs or T cells enriched from blood (not recorded which). The receptors come from a woman aged 30 to 39 who had recovered from COVID-19.

To note about this clone: The same CDR3 also results from other DNA sequences found in this sample. The chain links TRBV30 to TRBJ1-1; the D gene is possibly TRBD1 (6 bases). CDR3 length: 14 residues. CDR1 and CDR2 (germline): GTSNPN, SVGIG (reference sequence). The V end was cut by 0 bases, the J end by 2 bases, with 10 bases between. CDR3 protein: CAWSVLTGNTEAFF. Here the CDR3 DNA reads TGTGCCTGGAGTGTACTGACAGGTAACACTGAAGCTTTCTTT.

J is TRBJ2-6 and V is TRBV5-1; perhaps TRBD1 as D (5 bases). CDR3 size: 15 residues. Germline V gene sequence: CDR1 SGHRS, CDR2 YFSETQ. The V gene lost 2 bases and the J gene lost 0 bases, with 6 bases spanning the gap. CDR3 loop: CASSLQASGANVLTF. The DNA for the CDR3 is TGCGCCAGCAGCTTACAGGCCTCTGGGGCCAACGTCCTGACTTTC.

This chain joins TRBV4-3 and TRBJ2-3, with TRBD2 matching over 10 bases. Germline values: CDR1 LGHNA, CDR2 YSLEER. CDR3 length equals 18 residues. V dropped 0 bases and J dropped 4; count of bases not matched to a gene: 10. The CDR3 sequence is CASSQDWLAGDFSDTQYF. The CDR3 DNA reads TGCGCCAGCAGCCAAGATTGGCTAGCGGGGGACTTTTCAGATACGCAGTATTTT.

The V gene is TRBV5-1, the J gene TRBJ1-6; D ambiguous. The CDR3 runs to 16 residues. Trimming left V 4 bases short and J 10 bases short, with 21 bases between. In germline, CDR1 is SGHRS, CDR2 YFSETQ. The CDR3 is CASSGVGGSLGSPLHF. The CDR3, as DNA: TGCGCCAGCAGCGGGGTTGGAGGATCCCTTGGGTCACCCCTCCACTTT.

The chain couples TRBV19 to TRBJ1-5; D not certain. CDR3 length: 17 residues. CDR1 LNHDA and CDR2 SQIVND come from the germline V gene (reference sequence). Between the trimmed V and J ends, which lost 2 bases and 4 bases, there was a span of 18 bases. The CDR3 sequence is CASSIKSGYLRNQPQHF. CDR3 bases: TGTGCCAGTAGTATAAAGTCAGGTTACCTTAGGAATCAGCCCCAGCATTTT. The entire variable domain, with the rest obtained from reference TRBV19 and TRBJ1-5, is as follows: DGGITQSPKYLFRKEGQNVTLSCEQNLNHDAMYWYRQDPGQGLRLIYYSQIVNDFQKGDIAEGYSVSREKKESFPLTVTSAQKNPTAFYLCASSIKSGYLRNQPQHFGDGTRLSIL.

This clone has a single count. The J gene is TRBJ1-1, the V gene TRBV5-1, with TRBD1 as a possible D gene (5 bases). Germline assignment: CDR1 SGHRS and CDR2 YFSETQ. Trimming left V 5 bases short and J 5 bases short, with 10 bases between. The CDR3 spans 12 residues. CDR3 sequence: CASREGMTEAFF. DNA of the CDR3: TGCGCCAGCAGGGAGGGGATGACTGAAGCTTTCTTT.

Only one count was recorded for this clone. The chain recombines TRBV7-2 with TRBJ1-5, with D maybe TRBD1 (6 bases). Trimming stripped 8 bases from V and 0 bases from J, with 11 bases between. From germline, CDR1 is SGHTA and CDR2 FQGNSA. CDR3 length equals 14 residues. This CDR3 reads CASALTGSNQPQHF. In nucleotides, the CDR3 is TGTGCCAGCGCTTTGACAGGTAGCAATCAGCCCCAGCATTTT.

This chain links TRBV19 with TRBJ2-2, with 9 bases aligning to TRBD2. Germline lookup yields CDR1 LNHDA and CDR2 SQIVND (reference sequence). The CDR3 is made up of 15 amino acids. The V and J ends lost 7 bases and 1 base, in that order; junction bases with no gene match: 4. CDR3 amino acids: CASIQAGGNTGELFF. CDR3 DNA: TGTGCCAGTATACAAGCGGGGGGGAACACCGGGGAGCTGTTTTTT.

Only one count was recorded for this clone. The chain has TRBV2 and TRBJ2-2, with D perhaps matching TRBD1 (6 bases). V shed 4 bases and J shed 4 bases, with 10 bases lying between them. Germline assignment: CDR1 SNHLY and CDR2 FYNNEI. This CDR3 is 14 amino acids long. In nucleotides, the CDR3 is TGTGCCAGCAGTGTTGCAGGGGCCACCGGGGAGCTGTTTTTT. It is translated as CASSVAGATGELFF.

The chain carries TRBV29-1 and TRBJ2-3, with D unclear. Germline V gene lookup returns CDR1 SQVTM and CDR2 ANQGSEA. V lost 3 bases and J lost 1, with 5 bases in between. The CDR3 is made up of 12 amino acids. CDR3 in amino acids: CSVEAGTDTQYF. Written as DNA, the CDR3 is TGCAGCGTTGAGGCTGGCACAGATACGCAGTATTTT.

The V and J genes are TRBV5-1 and TRBJ2-1; TRBD1 matches 9 bases. The CDR3 is 16 amino acids. Germline V gene data show CDR1 as SGHRS and CDR2 as YFSETQ. V lost 3 bases and J lost 5; bases outside the gene matches: 9. This CDR3 reads CASSSATGGLNNEQFF. As DNA, the CDR3 is TGCGCCAGCAGCTCGGCAACAGGGGGCCTCAACAATGAGCAGTTCTTC.

This clone was seen a handful of times. This chain uses TRBV28 with TRBJ1-5, with D perhaps matching TRBD1 (6 bases). The CDR3 consists of 16 residues. V lost 1 base to trimming and J lost 7 bases, with 17 bases between them. Germline V gene sequence: CDR1 MDHEN, CDR2 SYDVKM. CDR3 sequence reads: CASSLYRAGSSQPQHF. CDR3 coding DNA: TGTGCCAGCAGTTTATACAGGGCGGGTTCAAGCCAGCCCCAGCATTTT.

The sample holds a few counts of this clone. The chain combines TRBV27 with TRBJ1-5; D is perhaps TRBD1 (5 bases). The CDR3 has 16 residues. Germline lookup yields CDR1 MNHEY and CDR2 SMNVEV (reference sequence). V gave up 6 bases and J gave up 2 bases, with 17 bases separating them. The CDR3 loop is CASRTSSQGGNQPQHF. Here the CDR3 DNA reads TGTGCCAGCAGGACATCGAGTCAGGGCGGCAATCAGCCCCAGCATTTT.

The chain carries TRBV5-1 and TRBJ2-2, with a weak D call TRBD1 (5 bases). Germline-derived CDR1 and CDR2 are SGHRS and YFSETQ. V lost 2 bases and J 6 bases, leaving 8 bases between the germline ends. The CDR3 is 13 residues long. CDR3 DNA: TGCGCCAGCAGCTTTGACAGTGCCGGGGAGCTGTTTTTT. Translating it yields CASSFDSAGELFF.

The rearrangement joins TRBV2 to TRBJ1-2, with 7 bases matching TRBD1. V lost 3 bases and J lost 2; bases outside the gene matches: 6. Germline assignment: CDR1 SNHLY and CDR2 FYNNEI. This CDR3 is built from 15 residues. The CDR3 nucleotides read TGTGCCAGCAGTGATCAAGGGGGCGCAAACTATGGCTACACCTTC. Translated: CASSDQGGANYGYTF.

In this sample, this clone turned up once. J is TRBJ2-2 and V is TRBV10-3; D may be TRBD1 (5 bases). The CDR3 is made up of 14 amino acids. Germline loops: CDR1 ENHRY, CDR2 SYGVKD. Trimming shortened V by 7 bases and J by 3 bases, and 12 bases separated the two germline ends. The CDR3 is CAITPRVDTGELFF. The CDR3 DNA sequence: TGTGCCATCACCCCCAGGGTGGACACCGGGGAGCTGTTTTTT.

This clone turned up a few times. CDR3 bases: TGTGCCACCATAGCGGTTTGGTGGTGGGCCTACAATGAGCAGTTCTTC. It specifies CATIAVWWWAYNEQFF. The rearrangement uses TRBV24-1 and TRBJ2-1; D might be TRBD2 (6 bases). The V and J ends lost 8 bases and 2 bases respectively, with 18 bases between them. CDR3 length equals 16 residues. The germline V gene encodes CDR1 KGHDR and CDR2 SFDVKD.

The chain joins TRBV3-1 (or the pseudogene TRBV3-2) to TRBJ1-1, with a possible D match to TRBD1 (5 bases). Between the trimmed V and J ends, which lost 4 bases and 0 bases, there was a span of 9 bases. The CDR3 length is 14 residues. Germline assignment: CDR1 LGHDT and CDR2 YNNKEL (reference sequence). Here the CDR3 DNA reads TGTGCCAGCAGCCCCGGACATCTGAACACTGAAGCTTTCTTT. Its translation: CASSPGHLNTEAFF.

This clone was detected only once. This sequence joins TRBV5-4 and TRBJ2-7, with 13 bases that match TRBD2. J was trimmed by 6 bases and V by 5 bases; bases with no gene match: 8. Looked up from germline, CDR1 is SGHNT and CDR2 is YYREEE (reference sequence). The CDR3 length is 15 residues. The CDR3 DNA reads TGTGCCAGCAGTGGACTAGCGGGGGACCGAGCCGAGCAGTACTTC. Encoded protein: CASSGLAGDRAEQYF.

The V call is TRBV11-2, the J call TRBJ1-1; the match to TRBD1 covers 9 bases. The CDR3 covers 14 residues. Trimming took 3 bases from V and 5 from J; bases not matched to a gene: 4. Germline V CDR1 and CDR2: SGHAT, FQNNGV. CDR3 DNA: TGTGCCAGCAGCTTTGGACAGGGGAAGACTGAAGCTTTCTTT. It specifies CASSFGQGKTEAFF.

The chain couples TRBV5-4 to TRBJ1-2; the D gene is possibly TRBD1 (5 bases). The CDR3 is 14 residues long. Trimming stripped 4 bases from V and 2 bases from J, with 12 bases between. Germline V gene lookup returns CDR1 SGHNT and CDR2 YYREEE (reference sequence). DNA for the CDR3: TGTGCCAGCAGCCAGACGACAGAAAACTATGGCTACACCTTC. Translated: CASSQTTENYGYTF.

To note about this clone: At the DNA level, this CDR3 is encoded by other sequences in the same sample as well. The rearrangement joins TRBV5-1 to TRBJ1-3; 7 bases are shared with TRBD1. The CDR3 contains 15 residues. J was trimmed by 1 base and V by 4 bases; bases with no gene match: 5. In germline, CDR1 is SGHRS, CDR2 YFSETQ. In nucleotides, the CDR3 is TGCGCCAGCAGCCTAGACAGGGCTTCTGGAAACACCATATATTTT. Its translation: CASSLDRASGNTIYF.

A remark on this clone: Different DNA sequences within this sample yield the same CDR3. The gene calls are TRBV7-2 and TRBJ1-5, with a possible D match to TRBD1 (5 bases). In germline, CDR1 is SGHTA, CDR2 FQGNSA. The CDR3 is 15 residues long. The V end lost 1 base, the J end lost 2 bases, and 9 bases lay between the germline ends. The CDR3, as DNA: TGTGCCAGCAGCTTAGGACGGGGGGGCAATCAGCCCCAGCATTTT. It translates to CASSLGRGGNQPQHF.

This clone was found once. V is TRBV5-1 and J is TRBJ1-2; 7 nucleotides align to TRBD1. Germline V CDR1 and CDR2: SGHRS, YFSETQ. CDR3 length: 17 residues. The trim removed 0 bases at V and 4 bases at J, leaving 12 bases unmatched. CDR3 coding DNA: TGCGCCAGCAGCTTGGGGGGGACAGAGTCCGGAGTCTATGGCTACACCTTC. It yields the protein CASSLGGTESGVYGYTF.

This clone was counted once. The rearrangement joins TRBV7-2 to TRBJ1-1; D ambiguous. V lost 5 bases and J lost 0, with 10 bases in between. This CDR3 spans 14 amino acids. Per germline, CDR1 SGHTA and CDR2 FQGNSA. The DNA for the CDR3 is TGTGCCAGCAGCCCAAGAGGAGTGAACACTGAAGCTTTCTTT. Protein: CASSPRGVNTEAFF.

The J gene is TRBJ1-2, the V gene TRBV27; TRBD1 matches at 7 bases. V gave up 6 bases and J gave up 3 bases; unmatched junction bases: 7. The CDR3 length is 14 residues. Germline lookup yields CDR1 MNHEY and CDR2 SMNVEV (reference sequence). CDR3: CASRTTGEDYGYTF. CDR3 coding DNA: TGTGCCAGCAGGACCACAGGGGAAGACTATGGCTACACCTTC.